This record looks at one T cell receptor beta chain sequence and its context. Its antigen is still unknown. These data come from a study of cytomegalovirus exposure and HLA in healthy donors. Study-level findings and limits: A list of roughly 180 TCR beta chains associated with cytomegalovirus was given. Per published reports, the classifier diagnosed cytomegalovirus status with high specificity and sensitivity.

The V gene end was trimmed by 6 bases and the J gene end by 0 bases; junction bases not matched to a gene: 5. The CDR3 is 15 residues long. Germline CDR1 reads MNHEY; CDR2 reads SMNVEV (reference sequence). The PCR was carried out with 60 Vbeta primers and 13 Jbeta primers. Per the original data handling: About 9.9 million shared chains were among tens of millions of unique TCR beta chains counted in a later analysis. TCRdb's table, derived via immunoSEQ multiplex PCR, lists solely in-frame clones and lacks some. That table supplies the V and J calls and clone size; D and trimming were determined from the DNA. The sample gives tens of thousands of clones, about 66% of which show up once; roughly 2% is in the top ten.

Sample: PBMCs. The sequence was collected from a man in his thirties or forties in good health and CMV-seronegative. The rearrangement uses TRBV27 and TRBJ1-5, with TRBD1 identical over 7 bases. In DNA, the CDR3 is TGTGCCAGCAGGTCAGGGGGTTATAGCAATCAGCCCCAGCATTTT. Translated: CASRSGGYSNQPQHF.